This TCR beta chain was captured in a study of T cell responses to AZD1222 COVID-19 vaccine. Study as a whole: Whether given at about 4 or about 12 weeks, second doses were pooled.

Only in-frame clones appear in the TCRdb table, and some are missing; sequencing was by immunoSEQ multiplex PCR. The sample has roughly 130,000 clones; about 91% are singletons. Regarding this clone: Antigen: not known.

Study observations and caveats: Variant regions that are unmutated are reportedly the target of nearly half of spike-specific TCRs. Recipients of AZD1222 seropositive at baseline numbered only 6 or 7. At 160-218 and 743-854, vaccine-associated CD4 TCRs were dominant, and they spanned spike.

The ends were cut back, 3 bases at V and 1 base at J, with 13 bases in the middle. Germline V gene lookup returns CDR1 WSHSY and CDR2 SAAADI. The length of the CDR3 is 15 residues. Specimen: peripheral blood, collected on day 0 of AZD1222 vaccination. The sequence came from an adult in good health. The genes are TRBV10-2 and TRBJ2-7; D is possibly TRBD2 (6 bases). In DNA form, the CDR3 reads TGCGCCAGCAGTGATTCCGGGACTGCATCCTACGAGCAGTACTTC. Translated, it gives CASSDSGTASYEQYF.